The clone carrying this T cell receptor beta chain came up a few times. Its antigen is not known. The data stem from a study of shared clonotypes between healthy human individuals. Overall study findings and caveats: Tissue TCR repertoires likely differ from these blood-only repertoires. Across subsets, estimated richness was generally greater for naive than for memory populations.

Per sorted-subset replicate PCR, input was approximately 210 ng DNA, representing around 28,000 T cell genomes. In the original workflow: For the immunoSEQ data, sequences were junction-only without quality scores, so filtering differed. Generated by immunoSEQ multiplex PCR, the TCRdb table keeps only in-frame clones and is missing some. D and trimming were read from the DNA, whereas the V and J calls and clone size are those reported in that table. The sample contains roughly 760,000 clones, roughly 70% of which appear only once. The germline CDR1 and CDR2 sequences are SNHLY and FYNNEI. The CDR3 totals 14 residues. V lost 4 bases to trimming and J lost 6 bases; unmatched junction nucleotides: 4.

Sequenced: memory CD4+ T cells sorted from blood. Sample subset: CD45RA-negative fraction. This clonotype was obtained from a woman aged 25 to 39 in good health. The V call is TRBV2, the J call TRBJ2-1, with TRBD2 identical over 9 bases. The CDR3 region has the DNA TGTGCCAGCAGTGGACTAGCGGCCATCAATGAGCAGTTCTTC. It yields the protein CASSGLAAINEQFF.